The TCR beta chain described here comes from a study of blood T cell repertoires in COVID-19. Across the whole study: PBMCs, B-cell-depleted T cells, or T cells provided the cDNA or gDNA that made up the material.

The germline V gene has CDR1 SGHRS and CDR2 YFSETQ. This CDR3 has 17 amino acids. Germline trimming cut 4 bases from V and 0 bases from J; bases unmatched to any gene: 5. In the original analysis: Researchers report that nucleated cell counts were estimated from reference gene primer amplification. Using immunoSEQ multiplex PCR, the repertoire was profiled, and TCRdb retains in-frame clones only, with some absent. V, J and clone size derive from that table, while D and trimming were established from the DNA sequence. The table records about 120,000 clones, about 88% of them present only once. The chain links TRBV5-1 to TRBJ2-3; 13 bases map to TRBD2. This receptor was obtained from a man aged 50 or older with active COVID-19. The source material was peripheral blood. CDR3: CASSKGLAGSSTDTQYF. The CDR3 DNA reads TGCGCCAGCAGCAAGGGACTAGCGGGGTCTAGCACAGATACGCAGTATTTT.